The clone carrying this TCR beta chain was detected only a few times. What it binds is unknown. CDR1 and CDR2 (germline): SGHVS, FNYEAQ. The CDR3 runs to 13 residues. Trimming pared 0 bases from V and 1 base from J, leaving 3 bases between. Rearranged V-D-J TRB sequences were amplified with a mixed TRB-A/B primer pool. TCRdb recomputed calls from the multiplex PCR reads with MiXCR, one row per CDR3 protein. The sample contains fewer than 10,000 distinct CDR3 sequences, around 33% of which appear only once. The data originate from a study of T cell repertoires in aging, cancer and after chemotherapy. Whole-study context: Repeat sampling of healthy donors over several months to years showed clear clonal overlap. Study findings and constraints: Rebound thymic output was suggested by rising median generation probability during chemotherapy in each cancer cohort.

TCR beta rearrangements were amplified from peripheral blood genomic DNA. V usage is TRBV7-6 and J usage is TRBJ1-1, with unresolved D. This receptor was obtained from a human donor in good health. The sample comprised blood. This chain's CDR3 is CASSLAANTEAFF. The CDR3 DNA reads TGTGCCAGCAGCTTAGCAGCGAACACTGAAGCTTTCTTT.